The rows below give T cell receptor beta chains drawn from one sample of a study of CD8 T cells in Susac syndrome. TCRdb re-called the immunoSEQ multiplex PCR reads with MiXCR, one entry per CDR3 protein. The sample lists about 300,000 distinct CDR3 sequences, around nine tenths occurring once. The sample was CD8+ T cells from PBMCs. These TCRs come from a human donor with multiple sclerosis. CDR3s include the opening cysteine and the closing phenylalanine or tryptophan. Each record gives: J gene, V gene, D gene, CDR3 protein. The D gene is left open where the match is weak.

TRBJ2-4	TRBV7-9	-	CASSLGEGFENIQYF
TRBJ2-7	TRBV5-5	-	CASSLTTQVSYEQYF
TRBJ2-1	TRBV6-5	-	CASSGSRSYNEQFF
TRBJ2-1	TRBV25-1	-	CASSDGGRSYNEQFF
TRBJ2-1	TRBV15	TRBD2	CATSRDSAGGPDEQFF
TRBJ2-2	TRBV9	-	CASSARTDTGELFF
TRBJ1-5	TRBV30	-	CAWSGLESAQHF
TRBJ1-1	TRBV5-6	-	CASNSETEADEAFF
TRBJ2-4	TRBV7-2	-	CASSLVDAKNIQYF
TRBJ2-7	TRBV7-9	-	CASSPNTGPGDHEQYF
TRBJ2-7	TRBV29-1	TRBD2	CSVLMGGAYEQYF
TRBJ2-3	TRBV6-1	-	CAGIQGGDSDTQYF
TRBJ1-1	TRBV7-2	-	CASSLGPGTTEAFF
TRBJ2-2	TRBV20-1	-	CSVSLDTGELFF
TRBJ1-2	TRBV29-1	-	CSVQELTNYGYTF
TRBJ2-2	TRBV28	-	CASNIPPGELFF
TRBJ2-7	TRBV9	TRBD1	CASSVGGTGDEQYF
TRBJ2-7	TRBV9	TRBD2	CASSTKPSSGGAYEQYF
TRBJ2-2	TRBV7-6	TRBD2	CASSSSGVELFF
TRBJ2-3	TRBV25-1	TRBD1	CASSEAGGWMADTQYF
TRBJ2-3	TRBV12-3/TRBV12-4	TRBD1	CASSTTQGAGDTDTQYF
TRBJ2-3	TRBV6-2/TRBV6-3	TRBD2	CASSPRGGASGGTDTQYF
TRBJ1-2	TRBV2	-	CASSRTTGSPYGYTF
TRBJ2-2	TRBV18	-	CASSSSGRTTWDTGELFF
TRBJ2-1	TRBV4-2	TRBD2	CASNGGVISEQFF